Below, 23 T cell receptor beta chains from the same sample are listed, as sequenced in a study of blood T cell repertoires in COVID-19. Assay used: immunoSEQ multiplex PCR; TCRdb lists only in-frame clones, some missing. The data show 110,000 or so clones, around 84% seen once. Material for sequencing was peripheral blood. The receptor source for this set is an elderly woman with active or convalescent COVID-19.

The chain joins TRBV3-1 (or the pseudogene TRBV3-2) to TRBJ1-5; 10 bases map to TRBD1. V lost 2 bases and J lost 2; bases outside the gene matches: 3. Germline assignment: CDR1 LGHDT and CDR2 YNNKEL (reference sequence). The CDR3 totals 16 residues. CDR3 DNA: TGTGCCAGCAGCCAAAGAGGACAGGGGGGCAATCAGCCCCAGCATTTT. Translation: CASSQRGQGGNQPQHF.

CDR3 residues: CASSLTSGNYNEQFF. The CDR3 DNA follows: TGTGCCAGCAGCTTAACTAGCGGGAATTACAATGAGCAGTTCTTC. The V call is TRBV7-3, the J call TRBJ2-1, with 8 bases that match TRBD2. The CDR3 is 15 amino acids. CDR1 and CDR2 (germline): SGHTA, FQGTGA. Trimming at V came to 0 bases and at J to 4 bases, leaving 2 bases not matched to a gene.

This clone was found once. The chain links TRBV6-5 to TRBJ1-4, with D hard to call. This CDR3 has 14 residues. The V end lost 5 bases, the J end lost 8 bases, and 15 bases lay between the germline ends. Looked up from germline, CDR1 is MNHEY and CDR2 is SVGAGI. This CDR3 reads CASSTGIAREKLFF. CDR3 sequence (DNA): TGTGCCAGCAGTACGGGGATAGCTCGGGAAAAACTGTTTTTT.

This chain joins TRBV28 and TRBJ1-5; 9 nucleotides agree with TRBD1. Germline CDR1 and CDR2: MDHEN and SYDVKM. The V segment lost 6 bases and the J segment 7 bases; nucleotides outside the gene matches: 13. The CDR3 totals 16 residues. The DNA of the CDR3 is TGTGCCAGCAGCCCTGGCCCTCGGACAGGGGACCAGCCCCAGCATTTT. As protein: CASSPGPRTGDQPQHF.

The chain combines TRBV29-1 with TRBJ1-4; D might be TRBD1 (5 bases). Germline values: CDR1 SQVTM, CDR2 ANQGSEA. The CDR3 has 15 amino acids. V lost 6 bases and J lost 0, with 14 bases in between. The CDR3 DNA is TGCAGCGTCGCACCCGGGACTGCAACTAATGAAAAACTGTTTTTT. This encodes CSVAPGTATNEKLFF.

This clone was seen once. CDR3: CASSLASEGKAFF. CDR3 DNA sequence: TGTGCCAGCAGTTTAGCGTCGGAGGGCAAAGCTTTCTTT. The chain couples TRBV12-3 or TRBV12-4 to TRBJ1-1; D remains unclear. CDR3 length: 13 residues. V gave up 0 bases and J gave up 9 bases, with 11 bases separating them.

The V and J genes are TRBV3-1 (or the pseudogene TRBV3-2) and TRBJ1-2, with TRBD1 matching 7 bases. With V trimmed by 3 bases and J by 0 bases, 7 bases remained unmatched. The CDR3 has 16 amino acids. Germline V lookup: CDR1 LGHDT, CDR2 YNNKEL (reference sequence). The CDR3 DNA is TGTGCCAGCAGCCAGAAATACACAGGGGCTAACTATGGCTACACCTTC. It codes for CASSQKYTGANYGYTF.

The chain carries TRBV6-5 and TRBJ1-5; D remains ambiguous. This CDR3 has 13 amino acids. The germline V and J ends were trimmed by 7 bases and 3 bases, with 10 bases remaining between them. Germline loops: CDR1 MNHEY, CDR2 SVGAGI. The DNA for the CDR3 is TGTGCCAGCACTCGGGAGAACAATCAGCCCCAGCATTTT. Its translation is CASTRENNQPQHF.

The chain combines TRBV18 with TRBJ2-5, with 11 bases lining up with TRBD2. After removal of 6 bases from V and 1 base from J, the junction contained 4 bases not matched to a gene. The CDR3 totals 15 residues. Germline-derived CDR1 and CDR2 are KGHSH and LQKENI. The CDR3 here is CASSPTSGAQETQYF. CDR3 bases: TGTGCCAGCTCCCCGACTAGCGGGGCCCAAGAGACCCAGTACTTC.

The chain is built from TRBV11-3 and TRBJ2-1; 9 bases match TRBD2. This CDR3 has 18 residues. The V and J ends lost 1 base and 2 bases, in that order; junction bases with no gene match: 9. Germline values: CDR1 SGHNT, CDR2 YENEEA. The CDR3 region is CASSLGLTSGNTYNEQFF. In DNA, the CDR3 is TGTGCCAGCAGCTTAGGTTTGACTAGCGGAAATACCTACAATGAGCAGTTCTTC.

The chain carries TRBV3-1 (or the pseudogene TRBV3-2) and TRBJ2-5; 10 bases are shared with TRBD2. The CDR3 is 17 residues long. Per germline, CDR1 LGHDT and CDR2 YNNKEL (reference sequence). The J segment lost 5 bases and the V segment lost 0 bases, leaving 9 bases of the junction unmatched. The CDR3: CASSQDRLAGVGETQYF. Here the CDR3 DNA reads TGTGCCAGCAGCCAAGATAGGCTAGCGGGAGTCGGGGAGACCCAGTACTTC.

This clone has only a few counts. This chain connects TRBV19 to TRBJ1-3; D gene ambiguous. Per germline, CDR1 LNHDA and CDR2 SQIVND (reference sequence). CDR3 length: 11 amino acids. The CDR3 region is CGGSSGNTIYF. For the CDR3, the DNA is TGTGGAGGTTCTTCTGGAAACACCATATATTTT.

The chain couples TRBV6-6 to TRBJ1-5; D remains ambiguous. V lost 0 bases, J lost 0 bases, and 3 bases lay in between. Germline lookup yields CDR1 MNHNY and CDR2 SVGAGI (reference sequence). The CDR3 spans 14 residues. The CDR3 here is CASSYSSSNQPQHF. The DNA for the CDR3 is TGTGCCAGCAGTTACTCCAGTAGCAATCAGCCCCAGCATTTT.

The sample holds a few counts of this clone. Written as DNA, the CDR3 is TGTGCCAGCTCCCCGGGTGGGACTCTTCCTTACAATGAGCAGTTCTTC. This sequence encodes CASSPGGTLPYNEQFF. The chain couples TRBV18 to TRBJ2-1; maybe TRBD2 (6 bases). The CDR3 has 16 amino acids. Deletions cut 6 bases from V and 4 bases from J, with 19 bases between. Germline V gene lookup returns CDR1 KGHSH and CDR2 LQKENI.

The chain has TRBV7-3 and TRBJ2-7; 8 nucleotides agree with TRBD2. Germline V gene sequence: CDR1 SGHTA, CDR2 FQGTGA. The CDR3 length is 15 residues. J was trimmed by 3 bases and V by 4 bases; bases with no gene match: 8. Here the CDR3 DNA reads TGTGCCAGCAGCTCCCTGGCGGGAGGTAGCTACGAGCAGTACTTC. Translated, it gives CASSSLAGGSYEQYF.

This clone was seen a handful of times. The chain joins TRBV15 to TRBJ2-7; D perhaps matches TRBD2 (6 bases). CDR3 length: 13 residues. Looked up from germline, CDR1 is LNHNV and CDR2 is YYDKDF (reference sequence). V was trimmed by 3 bases and J by 4 bases, leaving 10 bases between them. CDR3 residues: CATSSLAGYEQYF. CDR3 coding DNA: TGTGCCACCAGCAGTCTCGCGGGGTACGAGCAGTACTTC.

The chain couples TRBV9 to TRBJ2-7; 9 positions agree with TRBD2. This CDR3 is built from 14 residues. Germline assignment: CDR1 SGDLS and CDR2 YYNGEE. The trim removed 4 bases at V and 6 bases at J, leaving 8 bases unmatched. CDR3 nucleotide sequence: TGTGCCAGCAGCCCAATTGCGGGAGGGGGCGAGCAGTACTTC. Its protein is CASSPIAGGGEQYF.

This CDR3 is CASSQSGAYEQYF. For the CDR3, the DNA is TGTGCCAGCAGTCAGTCGGGGGCCTACGAGCAGTACTTC. V usage is TRBV6-5 and J usage is TRBJ2-7; the D gene is possibly TRBD2 (6 bases). The CDR3 consists of 13 residues. The V end lost 5 bases, the J end lost 2 bases, and 10 bases lay between the germline ends. Germline V lookup: CDR1 MNHEY, CDR2 SVGAGI.

The chain joins TRBV15 to TRBJ1-3; tentatively, D is TRBD1 (6 bases). CDR3 length equals 14 residues. Between the trimmed V and J ends, which lost 8 bases and 2 bases, there was a span of 13 bases. Germline CDR1 reads LNHNV; CDR2 reads YYDKDF (reference sequence). CDR3 DNA sequence: TGTGCCACCGGAACAGGGAATGCTGGAAACACCATATATTTT. This translates into CATGTGNAGNTIYF.

This rearrangement joins TRBV5-1 to TRBJ2-7; TRBD2 aligns across 9 bases. V lost 0 bases to trimming and J lost 0 bases; unmatched junction nucleotides: 7. The CDR3 consists of 17 residues. Germline V CDR1 and CDR2: SGHRS, YFSETQ. The CDR3 here is CASSLAAGGPSSYEQYF. As DNA, the CDR3 is TGCGCCAGCAGCTTGGCAGCGGGAGGCCCCAGCTCCTACGAGCAGTACTTC.

The genes are TRBV9 and TRBJ2-1; D possibly corresponds to TRBD1 (6 bases). V lost 0 bases to trimming and J lost 10 bases, with 8 bases between them. CDR1 and CDR2 (germline): SGDLS, YYNGEE. The CDR3 is 12 amino acids. CDR3 sequence: CASSVGGREQFF. The CDR3, as DNA: TGTGCCAGCAGCGTAGGGGGGCGGGAGCAGTTCTTC.

CDR3 loop: CASSLAAGSPKSDEQFF. DNA for the CDR3: TGCGCCAGCAGCTTGGCAGCGGGAAGCCCAAAAAGCGATGAGCAGTTCTTC. This rearrangement joins TRBV5-1 to TRBJ2-1; 7 bases are shared with TRBD2. The germline CDR1 and CDR2 sequences are SGHRS and YFSETQ. The CDR3 spans 17 residues. V shed 0 bases and J 8 bases; nucleotides not matched to a gene: 14.

The chain's CDR3 is CASSQEYSSYEQYF. CDR3 coding DNA: TGTGCCAGCAGCCAAGAATACAGTTCCTACGAGCAGTACTTC. The V and J genes are TRBV3-1 (or the pseudogene TRBV3-2) and TRBJ2-7; no reliable D call. Per germline, CDR1 LGHDT and CDR2 YNNKEL (reference sequence). The CDR3 runs 14 residues. Trimming shortened V by 0 bases and J by 1 base, and 7 bases separated the two germline ends.